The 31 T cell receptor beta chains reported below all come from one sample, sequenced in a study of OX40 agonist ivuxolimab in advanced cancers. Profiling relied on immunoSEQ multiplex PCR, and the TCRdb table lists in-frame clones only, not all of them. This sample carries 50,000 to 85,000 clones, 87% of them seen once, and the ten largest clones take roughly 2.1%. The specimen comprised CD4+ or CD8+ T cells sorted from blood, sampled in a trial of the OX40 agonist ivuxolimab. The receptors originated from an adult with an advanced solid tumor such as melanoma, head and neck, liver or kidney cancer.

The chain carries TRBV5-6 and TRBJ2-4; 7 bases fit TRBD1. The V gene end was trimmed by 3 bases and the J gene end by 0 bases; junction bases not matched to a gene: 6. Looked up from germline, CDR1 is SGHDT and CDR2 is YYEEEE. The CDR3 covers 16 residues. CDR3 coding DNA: TGTGCCAGCAGCTCACAGGGGCCCCTAGCCAAAAACATTCAGTACTTC. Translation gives CASSSQGPLAKNIQYF.

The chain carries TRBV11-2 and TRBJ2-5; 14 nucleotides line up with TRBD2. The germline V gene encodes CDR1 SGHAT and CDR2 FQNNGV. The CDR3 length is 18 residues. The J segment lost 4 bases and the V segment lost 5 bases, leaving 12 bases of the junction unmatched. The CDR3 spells CASSPGLAGGLGLETQYF. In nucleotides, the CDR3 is TGTGCCAGCAGCCCCGGACTAGCGGGGGGACTTGGCCTAGAGACCCAGTACTTC.

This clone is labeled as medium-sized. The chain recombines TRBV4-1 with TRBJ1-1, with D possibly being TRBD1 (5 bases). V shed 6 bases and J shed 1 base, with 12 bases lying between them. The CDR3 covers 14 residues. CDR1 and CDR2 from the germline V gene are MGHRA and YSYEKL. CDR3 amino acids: CASRAGFSNTEAFF. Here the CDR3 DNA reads TGCGCCAGCAGAGCAGGGTTTTCGAACACTGAAGCTTTCTTT.

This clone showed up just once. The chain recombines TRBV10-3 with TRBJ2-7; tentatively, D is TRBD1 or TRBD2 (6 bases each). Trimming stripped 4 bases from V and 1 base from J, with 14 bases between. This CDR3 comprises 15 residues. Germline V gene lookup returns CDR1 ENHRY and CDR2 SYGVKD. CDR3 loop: CAISAGAERSYEQYF. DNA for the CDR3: TGTGCCATCAGTGCGGGGGCGGAGAGATCCTACGAGCAGTACTTC.

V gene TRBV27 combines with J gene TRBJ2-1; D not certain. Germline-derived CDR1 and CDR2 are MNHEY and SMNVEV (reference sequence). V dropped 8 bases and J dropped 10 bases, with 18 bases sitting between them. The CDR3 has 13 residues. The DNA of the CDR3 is TGTGCCAGCCGACCGTCTTCAAAAGGAGAGCAGTTCTTC. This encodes CASRPSSKGEQFF.

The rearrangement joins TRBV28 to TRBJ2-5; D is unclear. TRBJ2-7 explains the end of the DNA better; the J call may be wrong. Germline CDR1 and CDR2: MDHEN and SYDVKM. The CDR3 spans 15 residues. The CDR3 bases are TGTGCCAGCACCACGCCGGGCAGGCTGTCCTACGAGCAGTACTTC. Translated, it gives CASTTPGRLSYEQYF.

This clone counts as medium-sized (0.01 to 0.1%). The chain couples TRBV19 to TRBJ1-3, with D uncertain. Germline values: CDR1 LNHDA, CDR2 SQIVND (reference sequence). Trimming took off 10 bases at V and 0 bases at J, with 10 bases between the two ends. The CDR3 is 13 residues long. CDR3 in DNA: TGTGCCACCTCCGGGTTCTCTGGAAACACCATATATTTT. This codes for CATSGFSGNTIYF.

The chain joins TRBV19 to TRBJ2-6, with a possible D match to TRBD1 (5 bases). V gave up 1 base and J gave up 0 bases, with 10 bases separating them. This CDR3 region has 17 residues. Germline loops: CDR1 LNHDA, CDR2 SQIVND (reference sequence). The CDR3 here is CASSIGQQYSGANVLTF. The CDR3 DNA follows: TGTGCCAGTAGTATAGGACAGCAATACTCTGGGGCCAACGTCCTGACTTTC.

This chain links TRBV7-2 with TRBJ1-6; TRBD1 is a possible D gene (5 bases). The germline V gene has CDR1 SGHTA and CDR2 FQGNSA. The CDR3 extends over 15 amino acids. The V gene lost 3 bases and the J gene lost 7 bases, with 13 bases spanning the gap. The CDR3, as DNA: TGTGCCAGCAGCTTGGGCAGGGAGCAAAATTCACCCCTCCACTTT. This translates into CASSLGREQNSPLHF.

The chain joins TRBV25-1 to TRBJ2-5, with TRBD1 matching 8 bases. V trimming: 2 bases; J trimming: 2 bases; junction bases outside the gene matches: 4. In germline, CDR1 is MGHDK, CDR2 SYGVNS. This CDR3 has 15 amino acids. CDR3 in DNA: TGTGCCAGCAGTGAAAGCAGGGGGCAACAAGAGACCCAGTACTTC. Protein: CASSESRGQQETQYF.

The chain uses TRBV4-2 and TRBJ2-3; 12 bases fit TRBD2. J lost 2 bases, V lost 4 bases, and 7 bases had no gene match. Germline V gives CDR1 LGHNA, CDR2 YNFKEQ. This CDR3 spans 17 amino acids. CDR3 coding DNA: TGTGCCAGCAGCCTTAGGACTAGCGGGGCCTCCACAGATACGCAGTATTTT. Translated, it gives CASSLRTSGASTDTQYF.

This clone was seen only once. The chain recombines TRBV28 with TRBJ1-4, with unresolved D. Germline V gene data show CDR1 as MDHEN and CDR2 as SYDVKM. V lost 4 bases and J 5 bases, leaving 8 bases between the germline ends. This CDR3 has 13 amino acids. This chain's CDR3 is CASSSQINEKLFF. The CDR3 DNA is TGTGCCAGCAGTTCCCAGATCAATGAAAAACTGTTTTTT.

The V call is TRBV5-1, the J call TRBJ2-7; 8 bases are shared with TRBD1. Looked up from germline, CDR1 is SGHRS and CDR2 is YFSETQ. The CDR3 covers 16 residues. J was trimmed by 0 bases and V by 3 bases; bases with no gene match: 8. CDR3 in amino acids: CASSWVDRGLSYEQYF. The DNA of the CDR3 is TGCGCCAGCAGCTGGGTTGACAGGGGACTCTCCTACGAGCAGTACTTC.

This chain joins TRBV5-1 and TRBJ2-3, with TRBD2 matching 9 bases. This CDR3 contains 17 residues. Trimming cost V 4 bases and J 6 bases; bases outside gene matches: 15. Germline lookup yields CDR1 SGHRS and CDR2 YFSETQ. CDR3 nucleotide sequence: TGCGCCAGCAGCCCCACTGGTGGGCGGGGGGGCCCCGATACGCAGTATTTT. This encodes CASSPTGGRGGPDTQYF.

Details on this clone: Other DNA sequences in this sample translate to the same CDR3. Written as DNA, the CDR3 is TGTGCCAGCTCACCAGATCTCGAGCAGTACTTC. The encoded protein is CASSPDLEQYF. The genes are TRBV18 and TRBJ2-7; D not resolved. Trimming stripped 2 bases from V and 6 bases from J, with 5 bases between. CDR3 size: 11 residues. Germline assignment: CDR1 KGHSH and CDR2 LQKENI.

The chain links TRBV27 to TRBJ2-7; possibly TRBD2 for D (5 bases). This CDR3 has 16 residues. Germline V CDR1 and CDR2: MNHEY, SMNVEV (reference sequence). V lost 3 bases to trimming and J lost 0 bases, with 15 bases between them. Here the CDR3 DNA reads TGTGCCAGCAGTTTGTACCCGGACTCCCCCTCCTACGAGCAGTACTTC. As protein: CASSLYPDSPSYEQYF.

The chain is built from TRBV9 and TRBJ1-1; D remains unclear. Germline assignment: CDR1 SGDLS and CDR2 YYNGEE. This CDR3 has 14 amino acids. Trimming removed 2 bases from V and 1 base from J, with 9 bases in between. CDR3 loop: CASSVLTGNTEAFF. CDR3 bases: TGTGCCAGCAGCGTGTTGACGGGGAACACTGAAGCTTTCTTT.

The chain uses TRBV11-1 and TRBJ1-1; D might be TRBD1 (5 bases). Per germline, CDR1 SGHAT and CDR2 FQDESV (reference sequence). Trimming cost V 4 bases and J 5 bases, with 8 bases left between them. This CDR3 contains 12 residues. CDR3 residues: CASSSDRTEAFF. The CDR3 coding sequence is TGTGCCAGCAGCTCAGACAGAACTGAAGCTTTCTTT. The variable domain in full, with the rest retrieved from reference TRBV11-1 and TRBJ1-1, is EAEVAQSPRYKITEKSQAVAFWCDPISGHATLYWYRQILGQGPELLVQFQDESVVDDSQLPKDRFSAERLKGVDSTLKIQPAELGDSAMYLCASSSDRTEAFFGQGTRLTVV.

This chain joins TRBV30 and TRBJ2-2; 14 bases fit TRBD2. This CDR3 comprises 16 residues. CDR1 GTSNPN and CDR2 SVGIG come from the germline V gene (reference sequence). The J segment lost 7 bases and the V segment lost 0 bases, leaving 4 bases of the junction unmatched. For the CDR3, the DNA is TGTGCCTGGAGTGTAGGACTAGCGGGAGGAATCGGGGAGCTGTTTTTT. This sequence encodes CAWSVGLAGGIGELFF.

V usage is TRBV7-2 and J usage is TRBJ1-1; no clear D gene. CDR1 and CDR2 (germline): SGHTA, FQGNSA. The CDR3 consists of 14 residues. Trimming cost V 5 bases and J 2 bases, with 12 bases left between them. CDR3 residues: CASSPGRGNTEAFF. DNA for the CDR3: TGTGCCAGCAGCCCCGGCCGTGGCAACACTGAAGCTTTCTTT.

CDR3 loop: CSAGAGANKYF. For the CDR3, the DNA is TGCAGTGCCGGCGCAGGGGCAAATAAGTACTTC. J is TRBJ2-7 and V is TRBV20-1, with D possibly matching TRBD1 (6 bases). Trimming left V 6 bases short and J 11 bases short, with 17 bases between. The CDR3 length is 11 residues. The germline gives CDR1 DFQATT, CDR2 SNEGSKA (reference sequence).

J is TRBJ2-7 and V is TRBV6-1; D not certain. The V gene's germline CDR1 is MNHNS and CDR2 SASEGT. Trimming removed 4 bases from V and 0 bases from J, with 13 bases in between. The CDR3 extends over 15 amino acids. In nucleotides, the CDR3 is TGTGCCAGCAGTGCACGACATCCGAGCTCCTACGAGCAGTACTTC. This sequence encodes CASSARHPSSYEQYF.

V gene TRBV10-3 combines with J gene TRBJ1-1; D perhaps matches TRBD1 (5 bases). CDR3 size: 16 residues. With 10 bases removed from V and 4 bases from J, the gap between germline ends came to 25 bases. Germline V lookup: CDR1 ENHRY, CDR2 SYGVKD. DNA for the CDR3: TGTGCCACCAGCCCTGGGTCAGGGAGGGAGGGCACTGAAGCTTTCTTT. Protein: CATSPGSGREGTEAFF.

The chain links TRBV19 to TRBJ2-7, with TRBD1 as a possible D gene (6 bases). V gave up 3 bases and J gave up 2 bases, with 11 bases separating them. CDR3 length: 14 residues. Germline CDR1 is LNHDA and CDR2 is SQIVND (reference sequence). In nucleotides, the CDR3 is TGTGCCAGTAGTATGTCAGAGGGGGCCTACGAGCAGTACTTC. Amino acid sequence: CASSMSEGAYEQYF.

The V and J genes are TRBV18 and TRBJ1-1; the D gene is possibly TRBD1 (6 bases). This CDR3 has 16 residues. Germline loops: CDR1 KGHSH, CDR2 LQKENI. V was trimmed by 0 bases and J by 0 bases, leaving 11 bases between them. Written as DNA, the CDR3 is TGTGCCAGCTCACCACCACAGGGTGGGGTGAACACTGAAGCTTTCTTT. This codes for CASSPPQGGVNTEAFF.

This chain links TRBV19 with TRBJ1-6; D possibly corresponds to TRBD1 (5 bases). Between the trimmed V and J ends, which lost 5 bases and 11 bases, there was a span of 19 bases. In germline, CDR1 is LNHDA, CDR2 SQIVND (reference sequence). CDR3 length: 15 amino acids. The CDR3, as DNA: TGTGCCAGTAGTCCCACCCGGGACTTAAGGGCACCCCTCCACTTT. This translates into CASSPTRDLRAPLHF.

The DNA for the CDR3 is TGTGCCAGCAGCTTACTGGTGGGTCCCTACGAGCAGTACTTC. Amino acid sequence: CASSLLVGPYEQYF. This chain joins TRBV9 and TRBJ2-7; D gene unclear. This CDR3 has 14 residues. V gave up 4 bases and J gave up 2 bases, with 13 bases separating them. In germline, CDR1 is SGDLS, CDR2 YYNGEE.

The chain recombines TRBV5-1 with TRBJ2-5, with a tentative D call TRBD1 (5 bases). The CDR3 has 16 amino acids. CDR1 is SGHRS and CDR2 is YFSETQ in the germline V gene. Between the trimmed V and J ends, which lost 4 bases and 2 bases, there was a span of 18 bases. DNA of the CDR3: TGCGCCAGCAGCACGCAGGGTTACCCTCAACAAGAGACCCAGTACTTC. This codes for CASSTQGYPQQETQYF.

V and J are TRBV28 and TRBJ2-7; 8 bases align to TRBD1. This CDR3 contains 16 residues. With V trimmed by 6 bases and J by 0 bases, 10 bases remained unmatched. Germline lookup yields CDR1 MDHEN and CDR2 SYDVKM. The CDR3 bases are TGTGCCAGCAGGACAAGGACAGGGCCTTTCTCCTACGAGCAGTACTTC. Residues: CASRTRTGPFSYEQYF.

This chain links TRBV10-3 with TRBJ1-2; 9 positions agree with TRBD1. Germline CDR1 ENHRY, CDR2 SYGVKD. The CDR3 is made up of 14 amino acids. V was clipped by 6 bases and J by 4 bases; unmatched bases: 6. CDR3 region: CAIRGDREIYGYTF. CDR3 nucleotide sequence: TGTGCCATCAGAGGGGACAGGGAGATCTATGGCTACACCTTC.

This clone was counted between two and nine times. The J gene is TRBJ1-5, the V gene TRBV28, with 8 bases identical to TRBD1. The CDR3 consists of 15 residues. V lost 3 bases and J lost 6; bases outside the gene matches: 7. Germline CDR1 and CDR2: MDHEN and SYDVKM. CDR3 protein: CASSFVGQGSQPQHF. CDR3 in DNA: TGTGCCAGCAGTTTCGTCGGACAGGGCAGTCAGCCCCAGCATTTT.